This T cell receptor beta chain was retrieved from a study of blood T cell repertoires in COVID-19. Two negative PCRs, clearance, or symptom resolution characterized the recovered Cohort 3 donors. The germline V and J ends were trimmed by 6 bases and 0 bases, with 14 bases remaining between them. The CDR3 loop spans 15 amino acids. The germline CDR1 and CDR2 sequences are MNHEY and SMNVEV (reference sequence). Clones were sequenced by immunoSEQ multiplex PCR, and TCRdb holds only the in-frame ones, with some missing. The table lists about 180,000 clones, 85% to 90% of them singletons. The specimen sequenced was PBMCs or T cells enriched from blood (not recorded which). V is TRBV27 and J is TRBJ1-1; D not resolved. This sequence originates from a man in his forties who had recovered from COVID-19. CDR3 loop: CASRDIGEMNTEAFF. The CDR3 DNA reads as TGTGCCAGCAGAGACATCGGGGAGATGAACACTGAAGCTTTCTTT.